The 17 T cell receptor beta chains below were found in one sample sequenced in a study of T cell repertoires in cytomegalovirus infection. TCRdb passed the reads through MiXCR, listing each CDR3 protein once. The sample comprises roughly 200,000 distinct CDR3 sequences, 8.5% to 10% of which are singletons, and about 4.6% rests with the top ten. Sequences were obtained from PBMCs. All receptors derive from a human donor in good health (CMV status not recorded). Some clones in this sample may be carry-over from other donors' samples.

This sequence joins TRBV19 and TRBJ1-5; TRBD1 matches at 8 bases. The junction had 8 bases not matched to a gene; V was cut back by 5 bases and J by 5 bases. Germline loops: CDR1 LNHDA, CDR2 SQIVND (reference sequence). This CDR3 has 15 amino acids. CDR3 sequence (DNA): TGTGCCAGTAGTCGGACAGGGCGTAATGATCAGCCCCAGCATTTT. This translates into CASSRTGRNDQPQHF. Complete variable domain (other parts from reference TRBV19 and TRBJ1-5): DGGITQSPKYLFRKEGQNVTLSCEQNLNHDAMYWYRQDPGQGLRLIYYSQIVNDFQKGDIAEGYSVSREKKESFPLTVTSAQKNPTAFYLCASSRTGRNDQPQHFGDGTRLSIL.

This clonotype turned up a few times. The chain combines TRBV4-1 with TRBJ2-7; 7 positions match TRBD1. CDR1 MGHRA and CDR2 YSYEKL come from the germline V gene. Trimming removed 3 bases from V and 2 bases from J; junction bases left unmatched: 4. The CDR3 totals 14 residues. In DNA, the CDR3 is TGCGCCAGCAGCCAGGGACAGTTGGCCTACGAGCAGTACTTC. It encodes CASSQGQLAYEQYF.

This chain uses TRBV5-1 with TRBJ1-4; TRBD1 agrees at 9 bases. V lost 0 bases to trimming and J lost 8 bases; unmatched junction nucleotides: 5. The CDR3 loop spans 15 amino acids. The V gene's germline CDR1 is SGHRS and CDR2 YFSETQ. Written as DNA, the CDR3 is TGCGCCAGCAGCTTGGAGACGGGACAGGGAGAAAAACTGTTTTTT. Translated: CASSLETGQGEKLFF.

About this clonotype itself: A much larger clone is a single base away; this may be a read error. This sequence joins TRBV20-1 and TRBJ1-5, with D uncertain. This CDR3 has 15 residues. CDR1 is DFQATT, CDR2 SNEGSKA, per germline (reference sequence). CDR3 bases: TGCAGTGCTACTGAACTCGGGGTAAGCAATCAGCTCCAGCATTTT. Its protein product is CSATELGVSNQLQHF.

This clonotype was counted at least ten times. CDR3 sequence reads: CASSPSPTGNYGYTF. CDR3 in DNA: TGTGCCAGCAGCCCGTCTCCGACAGGAAACTATGGCTACACCTTC. The rearrangement links TRBV28 to TRBJ1-2; the D gene is possibly TRBD1 (6 bases). The CDR3 loop spans 15 amino acids. Germline CDR1 reads MDHEN; CDR2 reads SYDVKM. Trimming removed 6 bases at V and 2 bases at J, with 16 bases between.

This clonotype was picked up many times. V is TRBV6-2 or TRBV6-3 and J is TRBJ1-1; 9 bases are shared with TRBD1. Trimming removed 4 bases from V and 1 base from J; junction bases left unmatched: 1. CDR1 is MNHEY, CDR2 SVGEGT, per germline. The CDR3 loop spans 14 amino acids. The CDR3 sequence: CASSWGQGNTEAFF. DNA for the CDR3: TGTGCCAGCAGTTGGGGACAGGGGAACACTGAAGCTTTCTTT.

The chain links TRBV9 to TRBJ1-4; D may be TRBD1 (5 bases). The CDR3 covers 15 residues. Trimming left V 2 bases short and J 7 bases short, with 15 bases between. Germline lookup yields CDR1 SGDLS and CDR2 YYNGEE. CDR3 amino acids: CASSVDSSLVEKLFF. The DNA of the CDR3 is TGTGCCAGCAGCGTCGACAGCTCCCTCGTTGAAAAACTGTTTTTT. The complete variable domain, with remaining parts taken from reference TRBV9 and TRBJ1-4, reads DSGVTQTPKHLITATGQRVTLRCSPRSGDLSVYWYQQSLDQGLQFLIQYYNGEERAKGNILERFSAQQFPDLHSELNLSSLELGDSALYFCASSVDSSLVEKLFFGSGTQLSVL.

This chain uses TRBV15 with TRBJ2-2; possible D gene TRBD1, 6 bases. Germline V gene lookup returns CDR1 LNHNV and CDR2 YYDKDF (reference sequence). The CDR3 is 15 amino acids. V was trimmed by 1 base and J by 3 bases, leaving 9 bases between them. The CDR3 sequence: CATSRGAGDTGELFF. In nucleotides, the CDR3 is TGTGCCACCAGCAGAGGGGCAGGGGACACCGGGGAGCTGTTTTTT.

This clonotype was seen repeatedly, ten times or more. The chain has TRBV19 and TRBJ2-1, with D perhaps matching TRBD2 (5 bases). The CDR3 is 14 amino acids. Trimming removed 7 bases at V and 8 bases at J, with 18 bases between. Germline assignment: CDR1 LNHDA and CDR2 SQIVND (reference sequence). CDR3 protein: CASTEGAAPDEQFF. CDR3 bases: TGTGCCAGTACCGAGGGAGCGGCTCCCGATGAGCAGTTCTTC. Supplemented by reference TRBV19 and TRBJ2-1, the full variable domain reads DGGITQSPKYLFRKEGQNVTLSCEQNLNHDAMYWYRQDPGQGLRLIYYSQIVNDFQKGDIAEGYSVSREKKESFPLTVTSAQKNPTAFYLCASTEGAAPDEQFFGPGTRLTVL.

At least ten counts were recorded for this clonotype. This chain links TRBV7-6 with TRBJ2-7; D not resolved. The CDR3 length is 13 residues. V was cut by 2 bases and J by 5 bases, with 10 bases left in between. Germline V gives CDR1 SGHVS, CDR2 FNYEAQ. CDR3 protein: CASSLRASDEQYF. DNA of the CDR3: TGTGCCAGCAGCTTACGAGCTTCGGACGAGCAGTACTTC.

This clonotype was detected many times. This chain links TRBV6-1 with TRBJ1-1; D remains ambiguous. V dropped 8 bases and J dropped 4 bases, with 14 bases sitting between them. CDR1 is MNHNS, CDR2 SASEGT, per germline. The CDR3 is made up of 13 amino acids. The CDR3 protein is CASSYLNPTEAFF. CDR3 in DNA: TGTGCCAGCTCCTACCTTAACCCCACTGAAGCTTTCTTT.

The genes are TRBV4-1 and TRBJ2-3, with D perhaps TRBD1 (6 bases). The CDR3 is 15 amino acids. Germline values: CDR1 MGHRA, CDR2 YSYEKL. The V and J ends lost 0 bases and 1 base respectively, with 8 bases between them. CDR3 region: CASSQEGAGTDTQYF. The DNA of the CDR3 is TGCGCCAGCAGCCAAGAGGGGGCCGGCACAGATACGCAGTATTTT.

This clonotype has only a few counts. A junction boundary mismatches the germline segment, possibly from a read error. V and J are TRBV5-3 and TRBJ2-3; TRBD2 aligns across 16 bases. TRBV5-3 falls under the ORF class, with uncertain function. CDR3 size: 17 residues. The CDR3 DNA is TGTGCCAGCAGCTGGGGACTAGCGGGAGGGGGCACAGATACGCAGTATTTT. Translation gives CASSWGLAGGGTDTQYF.

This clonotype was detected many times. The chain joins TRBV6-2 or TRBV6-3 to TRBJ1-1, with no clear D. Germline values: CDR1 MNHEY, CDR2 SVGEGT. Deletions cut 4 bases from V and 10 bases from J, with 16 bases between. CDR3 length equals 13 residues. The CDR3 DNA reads TGTGCCAGCAGTTGGTTGGTGGAACGAGGAGCTTTCTTT. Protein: CASSWLVERGAFF.

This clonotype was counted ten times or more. The CDR3 DNA sequence: TGTGCCAGCAGCTTAGAAGGGACTAGGTTTTCAGATACGCAGTATTTT. As protein: CASSLEGTRFSDTQYF. J is TRBJ2-3 and V is TRBV7-2; 8 bases map to TRBD2. The CDR3 totals 16 residues. V trimming: 1 base; J trimming: 4 bases; junction bases outside the gene matches: 7. The V gene's germline CDR1 is SGHTA and CDR2 FQGNSA.

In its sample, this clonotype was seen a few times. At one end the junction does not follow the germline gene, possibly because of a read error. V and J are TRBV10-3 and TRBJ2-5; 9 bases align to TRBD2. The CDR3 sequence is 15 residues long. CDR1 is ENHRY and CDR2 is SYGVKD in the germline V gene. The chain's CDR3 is CAISDRKDLAGEFSF. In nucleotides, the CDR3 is TGTGCCATCAGTGACAGGAAGGATTTAGCGGGAGAATTTAGTTTC.

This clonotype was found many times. This chain's CDR3 is CASLSSGRANEQFF. The CDR3 DNA follows: TGTGCCAGCCTTTCTAGCGGGAGGGCCAATGAGCAGTTCTTC. This sequence joins TRBV7-9 and TRBJ2-1; 12 bases match TRBD2. Germline values: CDR1 SEHNR, CDR2 FQNEAQ (reference sequence). V trimming: 8 bases; J trimming: 6 bases; junction bases outside the gene matches: 5. CDR3 length: 14 amino acids.